The rows below give T cell receptor beta chains drawn from one sample of a study of cytomegalovirus exposure and HLA in healthy donors. Assay used: immunoSEQ multiplex PCR; TCRdb lists only in-frame clones, some missing. The table shows about 110,000 clones, with nearly 75% occurring only once. What was sequenced was PBMCs. The receptors were sampled from a man aged 30-40 years in good health and CMV-seropositive. Each CDR3 is given with its conserved first and last residue. D genes are given only for firm matches. Only some rows state a clone size, as once, few, many or a class for expanded clones.

>TRBV6-5|-|TRBJ1-4|-
TGTGCCAGCAACTTGGACATTAATGAAAAACTGTTTTTT
CASNLDINEKLFF
>TRBV30|few|TRBJ1-5|TRBD1
TGTGCCTGGGGGACAGCGCTAAATCAGCCCCAGCATTTT
CAWGTALNQPQHF
>TRBV9|-|TRBJ2-5|-
TGTGCCAGCAGCGTTTACGGGGTCCAAGAGACCCAGTACTTC
CASSVYGVQETQYF
>TRBV18|-|TRBJ2-3|-
TGTGCCAGCTCCCCCAACCGACAGTATACTAGCACAGATACGCAGTATTTT
CASSPNRQYTSTDTQYF
>TRBV19|-|TRBJ2-7|-
TGTGCCAGTAGTCGCGGAGGGACGAGCTCCTACGAGCAGTACTTC
CASSRGGTSSYEQYF
>TRBV4-1|-|TRBJ1-2|-
TGCGCCAGCAGCCGCGCTACAGGGCCGTGGGATAACTATGGCTACACCTTC
CASSRATGPWDNYGYTF
>TRBV2|-|TRBJ2-3|-
TGTGCCAGCAGTGATATTCGCGAGGGAACGCAGTATTTT
CASSDIREGTQYF
>TRBV5-1|-|TRBJ2-1|-
TGCGCCAGCAGCTTGGCGGGGGGCAGGAACAATGAGCAGTTCTTC
CASSLAGGRNNEQFF
>TRBV29-1|-|TRBJ1-1|-
TGCAGCGGGGGGGACACTGAAGCTTTCTTT
CSGGDTEAFF
>TRBV4-2|-|TRBJ1-4|-
TGTGCCAGCAGCCAGGGGCTCGCTAATGAAAAACTGTTTTTT
CASSQGLANEKLFF
>TRBV27|-|TRBJ2-3|TRBD2
TGTGCCAGCAGTATCGGGAGGGAAACAGATACGCAGTATTTT
CASSIGRETDTQYF
>TRBV2|-|TRBJ1-1|-
TGTGCCAGCAGTCAGGAGGGGGGGGTGACAAAGGGTGAAGCTTTCTTT
CASSQEGGVTKGEAFF
>TRBV7-2|once|TRBJ2-6|TRBD2
TGTGCCAGCAGCCCTAGCGGCATAGCTGGGGCCAACGTCCTGACTTTC
CASSPSGIAGANVLTF
>TRBV6-5|-|TRBJ1-1|-
TGTGCCAGCAGTCTACAGGACGTCCCCCCTGAAGCTTTCTTT
CASSLQDVPPEAFF
>TRBV11-2|few|TRBJ1-1|TRBD1
TGTGCCAGCAGCTTACGACAGGGTACCACCTACACTGAAGCTTTCTTT
CASSLRQGTTYTEAFF
>TRBV10-1|-|TRBJ1-1|-
TGCGCCAGCAAGGACACCCAGGGCACTGAAGCTTTCTTT
CASKDTQGTEAFF
>TRBV19|once|TRBJ1-5|TRBD1
TGTGCCAGTTCCACCGGGACAGGGAATCAGCCCCAGCATTTT
CASSTGTGNQPQHF
>TRBV7-7|few|TRBJ2-5|-
TGTGCCAGCAGTAAGGGGGTCGGGGAGACCCAGTACTTC
CASSKGVGETQYF